The rows below give T cell receptor beta chains drawn from one sample of a study of tumor and adjacent non-tumor tissue in lung cancer. Each CDR3 protein gets one entry after TCRdb re-called the multiplex PCR reads with MiXCR. The sample holds roughly 67,000 distinct CDR3 sequences, 55% to 75% seen once. The material sequenced was lung tumor tissue. The receptors originated from a man in his forties or fifties with non-small cell lung cancer. Both conserved end residues are part of each CDR3. Fields, in order: D gene, clone size, J gene, V gene, CDR3 DNA, CDR3 protein. The D gene is left open where the match is weak. Clone size is given for some rows only: seen once, a few or many times, or a class if the clone is expanded.

d_gene: TRBD1
abundance: few
j_gene: TRBJ1-1
v_gene: TRBV10-2
CDR3nt: TGCGCCAGCGGTGAGCTGGACAGGGGTAACACTGAAGCTTTCTTT
CDR3aa: CASGELDRGNTEAFF

d_gene: TRBD1
abundance: many
j_gene: TRBJ2-2
v_gene: TRBV2
CDR3nt: TGTGCCAGCAGGGATCAGACAGGGGCCGACACCGGGGAGCTGTTTTTT
CDR3aa: CASRDQTGADTGELFF

d_gene: .
abundance: .
j_gene: TRBJ2-7
v_gene: TRBV5-1
CDR3nt: TGCGCCAGCAGCTTGATATCCGGAATCGGGAGCGAGCAGTACTTC
CDR3aa: CASSLISGIGSEQYF

d_gene: .
abundance: .
j_gene: TRBJ1-5
v_gene: TRBV10-3
CDR3nt: TGTACCATCAGTAGGACAGAGAATAGCAATCAGCCCCAGCATTTT
CDR3aa: CTISRTENSNQPQHF

d_gene: .
abundance: few
j_gene: TRBJ2-5
v_gene: TRBV11-2
CDR3nt: TGTGCCAGCAGCCCCGGGTGGGCCTTTGAGACCCGGTACTTC
CDR3aa: CASSPGWAFETRYF

d_gene: .
abundance: .
j_gene: TRBJ2-6
v_gene: TRBV29-1
CDR3nt: TGCAGCGTCGTCGGACAGACACTCTGGGCCAACGTCCTGACTTTC
CDR3aa: CSVVGQTLWANVLTF

d_gene: .
abundance: .
j_gene: TRBJ2-6
v_gene: TRBV29-1
CDR3nt: TGCATCGTTGGAGAACACGGGGGGGCCAACGTCCTGACTTTC
CDR3aa: CIVGEHGGANVLTF

d_gene: .
abundance: many
j_gene: TRBJ2-5
v_gene: TRBV11-3
CDR3nt: TGTGCCAGCAGCTGCCTTTGGAAACGGCCGTACCAAGAGACCCAGTACTTC
CDR3aa: CASSCLWKRPYQETQYF

d_gene: .
abundance: .
j_gene: TRBJ1-2
v_gene: TRBV28
CDR3nt: TGTGCCAGCAGTTCAGGTGCGGGGGGCTACACCTTC
CDR3aa: CASSSGAGGYTF

d_gene: .
abundance: many
j_gene: TRBJ1-1
v_gene: TRBV6-5
CDR3nt: TGTGCCAGCGGCGGGAGGGACACTGAAGCTTTCTTT
CDR3aa: CASGGRDTEAFF

d_gene: TRBD1
abundance: many
j_gene: TRBJ1-1
v_gene: TRBV12-5
CDR3nt: TGTGCTAGTGGTGTGGGACAGGGGGCTTTGACTGAAGCTTTCTTT
CDR3aa: CASGVGQGALTEAFF

d_gene: .
abundance: .
j_gene: TRBJ2-2
v_gene: TRBV11-2
CDR3nt: TGTGCCAGCAGCTTATCGACTATTTCTCATCCATTTTTT
CDR3aa: CASSLSTISHPFF

d_gene: TRBD1
abundance: few
j_gene: TRBJ2-2
v_gene: TRBV5-6
CDR3nt: TGTGCCAGCAGCCCGGGACAGTTAGACACCGGGGAGCTGTTTTTT
CDR3aa: CASSPGQLDTGELFF

d_gene: .
abundance: .
j_gene: TRBJ2-3
v_gene: TRBV5-1
CDR3nt: TGCGCCAGCAGCCTGGACAGAGATACGCAGTATTTT
CDR3aa: CASSLDRDTQYF

d_gene: TRBD1
abundance: .
j_gene: TRBJ2-1
v_gene: TRBV6-5
CDR3nt: TGTGCTAGCAGTTACGCGACAGGGGAGGACAATGAGCAGTTCTTC
CDR3aa: CASSYATGEDNEQFF

d_gene: .
abundance: .
j_gene: TRBJ2-5
v_gene: TRBV11-2
CDR3nt: TGTGCTGGCAGGGAGGATCAAGAGACCCAGTACTTC
CDR3aa: CAGREDQETQYF

d_gene: .
abundance: .
j_gene: TRBJ1-1
v_gene: TRBV6-5
CDR3nt: TGTGCCAGCAGTTCCGATTCCGGGGCGAGTCCAGAAGCCTTCTTT
CDR3aa: CASSSDSGASPEAFF

d_gene: TRBD2
abundance: .
j_gene: TRBJ2-7
v_gene: TRBV11-1
CDR3nt: TGTGCCAGCAGCCCCCGGATTAGCGGGAGGGCCGGCGAGCAGTACTTC
CDR3aa: CASSPRISGRAGEQYF

d_gene: TRBD2
abundance: .
j_gene: TRBJ2-1
v_gene: TRBV10-1
CDR3nt: TGCGCCAGCAGTGGAGGGACTAGCGGGTGGAGCGAGCAGTTCTTC
CDR3aa: CASSGGTSGWSEQFF

d_gene: TRBD1
abundance: .
j_gene: TRBJ2-7
v_gene: TRBV10-3
CDR3nt: TGTGTCATCAGTGGGGGGACAGGGGCCCCCTACGAGCAGTACTTC
CDR3aa: CVISGGTGAPYEQYF

d_gene: TRBD2
abundance: medium-sized
j_gene: TRBJ2-7
v_gene: TRBV11-3
CDR3nt: TGTGCCAGCAGCTTGGCTAGCGGAGTCTACGAGCAGTACTTC
CDR3aa: CASSLASGVYEQYF

d_gene: TRBD1
abundance: medium-sized
j_gene: TRBJ2-7
v_gene: TRBV4-2
CDR3nt: TGTGCCAGCAGCCAACCTGACAGGGTTGACGAGCAGTACTTC
CDR3aa: CASSQPDRVDEQYF

d_gene: .
abundance: .
j_gene: TRBJ2-1
v_gene: TRBV5-1
CDR3nt: TGCGCCAGCAGCTTGTTAACGGGCCGAAAAAATGAGCAGTTCTTC
CDR3aa: CASSLLTGRKNEQFF

d_gene: .
abundance: many
j_gene: TRBJ2-7
v_gene: TRBV28
CDR3nt: TGTGCCAGCAGTTTCGGCAGACCCCAGGGCGAGCAGTACTTC
CDR3aa: CASSFGRPQGEQYF

d_gene: .
abundance: few
j_gene: TRBJ2-3
v_gene: TRBV28
CDR3nt: TGTGCCAGCAGCTTCCGACAGACCGCAGATACGCAGTATTTT
CDR3aa: CASSFRQTADTQYF

d_gene: TRBD2
abundance: many
j_gene: TRBJ2-7
v_gene: TRBV12-3/TRBV12-4
CDR3nt: TGTGCCAGCAGTTTAGGCGGGAGTGCCGGCGAGCAGTACTTC
CDR3aa: CASSLGGSAGEQYF

d_gene: TRBD1
abundance: .
j_gene: TRBJ2-2
v_gene: TRBV10-3
CDR3nt: TGTGCCATCAGATTACAGGGGACGGACACCGTGGAGCTGTTTTTT
CDR3aa: CAIRLQGTDTVELFF

d_gene: TRBD1
abundance: .
j_gene: TRBJ2-7
v_gene: TRBV5-6
CDR3nt: TGTGCCAGCAGCCTGGACAGGATGCGCTCCTACGAGCAGTACTTC
CDR3aa: CASSLDRMRSYEQYF

d_gene: TRBD2
abundance: .
j_gene: TRBJ2-1
v_gene: TRBV28
CDR3nt: TGTGCCAGTAGCGCGCGGACTAGCCTACAAACTGAGCAGTTCTTC
CDR3aa: CASSARTSLQTEQFF

d_gene: .
abundance: few
j_gene: TRBJ1-5
v_gene: TRBV20-1
CDR3nt: TGCAGTGCTAGAGGCAGGGCCTACAATCAGCCCCAGCATTTT
CDR3aa: CSARGRAYNQPQHF

d_gene: TRBD1
abundance: many
j_gene: TRBJ2-7
v_gene: TRBV10-3
CDR3nt: TGTGCCATCAGTGGGGGACAGTACGAGCAGTACTTC
CDR3aa: CAISGGQYEQYF

d_gene: TRBD1
abundance: .
j_gene: TRBJ1-3
v_gene: TRBV11-2
CDR3nt: TGTGCCAGCAGCGACAGGGTGGCTACCACTGGAAACACCATATATTTT
CDR3aa: CASSDRVATTGNTIYF

d_gene: TRBD1
abundance: .
j_gene: TRBJ2-3
v_gene: TRBV24-1
CDR3nt: TGTGCCACCAGTGTTCTGACAGGGGGAGATACGCAGTATTTT
CDR3aa: CATSVLTGGDTQYF

d_gene: TRBD1
abundance: .
j_gene: TRBJ1-1
v_gene: TRBV11-2
CDR3nt: TGTGCCAGCATCTTGGACAGGGCTGGAGCTTTCTTT
CDR3aa: CASILDRAGAFF

d_gene: .
abundance: many
j_gene: TRBJ1-6
v_gene: TRBV13
CDR3nt: TGTGCCAGCAGCTTAGGCTTCAGGGGACATAATTCACCCCTCCACTTT
CDR3aa: CASSLGFRGHNSPLHF

d_gene: .
abundance: once
j_gene: TRBJ1-6
v_gene: TRBV28
CDR3nt: TGTACCAGCAGTCGCCAGGACGGGAATTCACCCCTCCACTTT
CDR3aa: CTSSRQDGNSPLHF

d_gene: .
abundance: many
j_gene: TRBJ1-6
v_gene: TRBV5-5
CDR3nt: TGTGCCAGCAGCTTGACTCCTATCTATAATTCACCCCTCCACTTT
CDR3aa: CASSLTPIYNSPLHF

d_gene: TRBD2
abundance: .
j_gene: TRBJ2-3
v_gene: TRBV7-9
CDR3nt: TGTGCCAGCAGCTTACTAGCGGGAGGCGCAGATATGCAGTATTTT
CDR3aa: CASSLLAGGADMQYF

d_gene: .
abundance: .
j_gene: TRBJ2-3
v_gene: TRBV5-5
CDR3nt: TGTGCCAGCAGCGCGGGACAGATAAGCACAGATACGAAGTATTTT
CDR3aa: CASSAGQISTDTKYF

d_gene: .
abundance: .
j_gene: TRBJ2-7
v_gene: TRBV29-1
CDR3nt: TGCATCGCCAACCTGGGACATGGGGCAATTCTCTCCGAGCAGTACTTC
CDR3aa: CIANLGHGAILSEQYF

d_gene: TRBD1
abundance: .
j_gene: TRBJ1-1
v_gene: TRBV2
CDR3nt: TGTGCCAGCTGTGCCAGGGGGAGGGACACTGAAGCTTTCTTT
CDR3aa: CASCARGRDTEAFF

d_gene: TRBD2
abundance: .
j_gene: TRBJ2-3
v_gene: TRBV11-3
CDR3nt: TGTGCCAGCAGCCCAGGGACTAGCGGGTTTGCATATAGGCAGTATTTC
CDR3aa: CASSPGTSGFAYRQYF

d_gene: .
abundance: .
j_gene: TRBJ1-4
v_gene: TRBV2
CDR3nt: TGTGCCAGCAGTGAATCCGGCCGAACTAATGAAAACCTGTTTTTT
CDR3aa: CASSESGRTNENLFF